This T cell receptor (beta chain) was sequenced for a study of post-analysis software for immune sequencing data. Trimming pared 4 bases from V and 4 bases from J, leaving 11 bases between. The CDR3 is made up of 15 amino acids. Looked up from germline, CDR1 is MNHNY and CDR2 is SVGAGI (reference sequence). Unique molecular identifiers tagged the TCR beta cDNA libraries. TCRdb passed the PCR reads through MiXCR, listing each CDR3 protein once. Of hundreds of thousands of distinct CDR3 sequences listed, roughly two fifths are singletons. Findings and caveats of the study: Relative to controls, patients had several TRBV segments at higher frequency, with TRBV5-6, TRBV5-1 and TRBV20-1 among these.

Notes on this clonotype: Its antigen is undetermined.

The sequence was collected from a girl between 10 and 17 years old with multiple sclerosis. The chain joins TRBV6-6 to TRBJ1-6; a possible D gene is TRBD1 (6 bases). The sequenced sample consisted of blood. CDR3 sequence (DNA): TGTGCCAGCAGTTCCCTTGGACAGTATAATTCACCCCTCCACTTT. The encoded protein is CASSSLGQYNSPLHF.